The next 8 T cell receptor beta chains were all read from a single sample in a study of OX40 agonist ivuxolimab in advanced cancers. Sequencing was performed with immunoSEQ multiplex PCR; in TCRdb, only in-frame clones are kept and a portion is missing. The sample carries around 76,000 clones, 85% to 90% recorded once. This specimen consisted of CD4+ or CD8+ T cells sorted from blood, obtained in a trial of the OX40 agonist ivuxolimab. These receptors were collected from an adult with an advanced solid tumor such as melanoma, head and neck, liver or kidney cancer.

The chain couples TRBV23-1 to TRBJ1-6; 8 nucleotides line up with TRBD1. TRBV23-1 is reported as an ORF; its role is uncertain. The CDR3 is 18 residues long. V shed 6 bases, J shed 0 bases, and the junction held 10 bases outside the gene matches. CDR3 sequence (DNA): TGCGCCAGCAGACACAAGACAGGGGCTCCCTCCTATAATTCACCCCTCCACTTT. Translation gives CASRHKTGAPSYNSPLHF.

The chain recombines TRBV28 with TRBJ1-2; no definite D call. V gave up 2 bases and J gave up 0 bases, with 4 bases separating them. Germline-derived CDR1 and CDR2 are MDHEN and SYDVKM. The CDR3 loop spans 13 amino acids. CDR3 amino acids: CASSLRANYGYTF. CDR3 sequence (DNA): TGTGCCAGCAGTTTAAGAGCTAACTATGGCTACACCTTC.

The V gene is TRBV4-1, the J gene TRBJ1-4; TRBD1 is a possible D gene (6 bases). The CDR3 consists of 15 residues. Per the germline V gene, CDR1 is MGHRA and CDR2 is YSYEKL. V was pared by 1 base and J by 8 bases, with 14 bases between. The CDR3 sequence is CASSQAKAGDEKLFF. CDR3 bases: TGCGCCAGCAGCCAAGCTAAGGCAGGGGACGAAAAACTGTTTTTT.

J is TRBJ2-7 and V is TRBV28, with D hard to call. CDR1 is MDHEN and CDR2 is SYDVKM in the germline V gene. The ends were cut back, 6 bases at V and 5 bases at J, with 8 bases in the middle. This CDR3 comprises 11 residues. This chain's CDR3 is CASRTVNEQYF. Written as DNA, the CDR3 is TGTGCCAGCAGGACCGTGAACGAGCAGTACTTC.

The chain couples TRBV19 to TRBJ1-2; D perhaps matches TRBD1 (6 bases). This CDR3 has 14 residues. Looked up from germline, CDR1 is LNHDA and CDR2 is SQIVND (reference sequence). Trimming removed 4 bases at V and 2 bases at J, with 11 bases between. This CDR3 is CASSRGAENYGYTF. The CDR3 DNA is TGTGCCAGTAGTAGGGGGGCTGAGAACTATGGCTACACCTTC.

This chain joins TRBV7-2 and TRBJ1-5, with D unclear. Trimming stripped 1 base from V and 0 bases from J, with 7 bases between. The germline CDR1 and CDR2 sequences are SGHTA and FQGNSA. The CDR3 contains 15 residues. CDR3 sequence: CASSLGRISNQPQHF. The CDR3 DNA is TGTGCCAGCAGCTTAGGGCGGATTAGCAATCAGCCCCAGCATTTT.

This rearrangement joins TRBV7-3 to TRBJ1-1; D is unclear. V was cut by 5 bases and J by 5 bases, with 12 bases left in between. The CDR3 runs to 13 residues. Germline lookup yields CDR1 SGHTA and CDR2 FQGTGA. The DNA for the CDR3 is TGTGCCAGCAGCGTGACCAGTGCGACTGAAGCTTTCTTT. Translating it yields CASSVTSATEAFF.

The CDR3 spells CASSPPTARPLHF. The CDR3 DNA is TGTGCCAGCAGTCCCCCGACAGCTCGGCCCCTCCACTTT. The chain uses TRBV6-5 and TRBJ1-6, with a weak D call TRBD1 (5 bases). There are 13 residues in the CDR3. Germline CDR1 is MNHEY and CDR2 is SVGAGI. Trimming stripped 5 bases from V and 13 bases from J, with 15 bases between.